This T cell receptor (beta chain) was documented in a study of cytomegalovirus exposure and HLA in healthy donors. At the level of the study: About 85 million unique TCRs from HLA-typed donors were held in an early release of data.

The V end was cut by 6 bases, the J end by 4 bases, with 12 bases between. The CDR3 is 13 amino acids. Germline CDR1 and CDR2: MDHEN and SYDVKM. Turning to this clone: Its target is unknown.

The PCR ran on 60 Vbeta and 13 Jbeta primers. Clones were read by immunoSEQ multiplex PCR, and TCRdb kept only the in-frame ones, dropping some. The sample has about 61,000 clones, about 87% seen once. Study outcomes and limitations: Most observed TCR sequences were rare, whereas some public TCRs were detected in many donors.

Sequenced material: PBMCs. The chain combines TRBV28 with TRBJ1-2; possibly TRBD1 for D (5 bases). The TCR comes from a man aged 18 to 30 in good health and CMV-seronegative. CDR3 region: CASSFDSRYGYTF. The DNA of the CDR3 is TGTGCCAGCAGCTTCGACAGCCGCTATGGCTACACCTTC.